Listed below are T cell receptor beta chains from one sample, sequenced in a study of T cells in Graves' hyperthyroidism and ophthalmopathy. TCRdb used MiXCR to reprocess the multiplex PCR reads, holding one entry per CDR3 protein. The sample includes a few hundred thousand distinct CDR3 sequences, approximately 14% of them seen just once. The sequenced material came from blood. Receptors originate from a woman aged 18 to 35 with Graves' hyperthyroidism. Both conserved end residues are part of each CDR3. D genes are given only for firm matches. Not all rows give a size; the values are once, few, many and, for expanded clones, a class.

J gene: TRBJ1-2; clone size: many; V gene: TRBV3-1; D gene: .; CDR3 protein: CASRKEGPINYGYTF
J gene: TRBJ2-2; clone size: few; V gene: TRBV5-1; D gene: .; CDR3 protein: CASRPGPPTRTPENTGELFF
J gene: TRBJ2-2; clone size: few; V gene: TRBV18; D gene: .; CDR3 protein: CASSPNPPGRGTGELFF
J gene: TRBJ1-3; clone size: .; V gene: TRBV4-1; D gene: .; CDR3 protein: CASSQSPPGNSGNTIYF
J gene: TRBJ1-2; clone size: many; V gene: TRBV24-1; D gene: .; CDR3 protein: CATSEQTGNYGYTF
J gene: TRBJ1-2; clone size: many; V gene: TRBV18; D gene: .; CDR3 protein: CASSPPEAVNYGYTF
J gene: TRBJ2-7; clone size: many; V gene: TRBV9; D gene: .; CDR3 protein: CASSGGDVDEQYF
J gene: TRBJ2-5; clone size: many; V gene: TRBV2; D gene: TRBD2; CDR3 protein: CARARGGSRQETQYF
J gene: TRBJ2-5; clone size: once; V gene: TRBV6-2/TRBV6-3; D gene: .; CDR3 protein: CASRKDRPSQETQYF
J gene: TRBJ2-4; clone size: few; V gene: TRBV29-1; D gene: .; CDR3 protein: CSVAAAKNIQYF
J gene: TRBJ2-3; clone size: few; V gene: TRBV6-2/TRBV6-3; D gene: TRBD2; CDR3 protein: CATLIGGGAFPDTQYF
J gene: TRBJ2-2; clone size: many; V gene: TRBV28; D gene: .; CDR3 protein: CASIASGSGTGELFF
J gene: TRBJ1-1; clone size: few; V gene: TRBV12-3/TRBV12-4; D gene: TRBD1; CDR3 protein: CASSSGQTGATEAFF
J gene: TRBJ2-3; clone size: many; V gene: TRBV29-1; D gene: TRBD1; CDR3 protein: CSVEVRDRGTDTQYF
J gene: TRBJ1-2; clone size: many; V gene: TRBV12-5; D gene: .; CDR3 protein: CASGLVGRDHGYTF
J gene: TRBJ2-7; clone size: many; V gene: TRBV3-1; D gene: .; CDR3 protein: CASSQEAGPAYEQYF
J gene: TRBJ2-7; clone size: many; V gene: TRBV6-2/TRBV6-3; D gene: .; CDR3 protein: CASSSIDRFTGTEQYF
J gene: TRBJ2-1; clone size: many; V gene: TRBV6-1; D gene: TRBD2; CDR3 protein: CASSELGGGRASYIHNEQFF
J gene: TRBJ2-1; clone size: many; V gene: TRBV28; D gene: TRBD2; CDR3 protein: CASRPSGGVNEQFF
J gene: TRBJ2-7; clone size: .; V gene: TRBV6-1; D gene: TRBD1; CDR3 protein: CASRPGTAISYEQYF
J gene: TRBJ1-5; clone size: few; V gene: TRBV28; D gene: TRBD1; CDR3 protein: CASSLWGTGGRYQHF
J gene: TRBJ1-5; clone size: few; V gene: TRBV7-8; D gene: TRBD1; CDR3 protein: CASSLPVGQGSNQPQHF